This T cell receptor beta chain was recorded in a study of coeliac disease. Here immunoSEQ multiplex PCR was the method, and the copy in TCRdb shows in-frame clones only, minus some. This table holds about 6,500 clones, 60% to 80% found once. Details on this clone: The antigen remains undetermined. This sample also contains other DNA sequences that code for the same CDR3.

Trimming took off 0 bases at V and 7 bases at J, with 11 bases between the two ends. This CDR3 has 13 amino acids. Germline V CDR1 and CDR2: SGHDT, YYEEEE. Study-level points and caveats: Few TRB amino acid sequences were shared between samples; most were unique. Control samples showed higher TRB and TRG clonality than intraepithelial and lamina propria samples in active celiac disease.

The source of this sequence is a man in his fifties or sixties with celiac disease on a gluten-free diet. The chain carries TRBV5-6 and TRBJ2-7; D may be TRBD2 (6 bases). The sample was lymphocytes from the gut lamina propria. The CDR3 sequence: CASSLVRGGEQYF. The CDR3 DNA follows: TGTGCCAGCAGCTTGGTGCGGGGAGGAGAGCAGTACTTC.